This TCR beta chain originates from a study of T cells in localized non-small cell lung cancer. Regarding this clone: Its specificity is not known.

Points from the study as a whole: There were a median roughly 59 of the top 100 tumor clones appearing in adjacent lung. Adjacent uninvolved lung tissue had the highest T cell clonality, exceeding tumor. Higher blood T cell density went with longer overall survival.

Repertoires were generated with immunoSEQ multiplex PCR, while TCRdb's copy carries only in-frame clones and drops some. Here the sample spans tens of thousands of clones, about four fifths being singletons. After removal of 4 bases from V and 6 bases from J, the junction contained 7 bases not matched to a gene. This CDR3 is 15 amino acids long. Germline values: CDR1 SGDLS, CDR2 YYNGEE. This clonotype was obtained from a man between 40 and 70 years old with stage I lung adenocarcinoma. The material was peripheral blood, obtained before any cancer treatment. The chain is built from TRBV9 and TRBJ1-1; 12 nucleotides agree with TRBD1. CDR3 bases: TGTGCCAGCAGCCCAGGGACAGGGGGCTTCGCTGAAGCTTTCTTT. Translated, it gives CASSPGTGGFAEAFF.